The 8 T cell receptor beta chains listed next were all sequenced from one sample in a study of cytomegalovirus exposure and HLA in healthy donors. Profiling relied on immunoSEQ multiplex PCR, and the TCRdb table lists in-frame clones only, not all of them. The data show approximately 300,000 clones, with about nine tenths seen just once and more than 0.9% held by the top ten. Sequencing was carried out using PBMCs. These receptors all stem from a woman aged 25 to 39 in good health and CMV-seropositive.

This sequence joins TRBV7-9 and TRBJ2-7, with 10 bases lining up with TRBD1. The CDR3 has 14 amino acids. Germline assignment: CDR1 SEHNR and CDR2 FQNEAQ (reference sequence). The ends lost 7 bases at V and 3 bases at J; junction bases unmatched: 6. The CDR3 region has the DNA TGTGCCAGCACTGGGACAGGGGTTCTCTACGAGCAGTACTTC. Translation gives CASTGTGVLYEQYF.

The gene calls are TRBV7-2 and TRBJ2-3; the D gene is possibly TRBD2 (6 bases). Germline lookup yields CDR1 SGHTA and CDR2 FQGNSA. The ends were cut back, 5 bases at V and 4 bases at J, with 13 bases in the middle. CDR3 size: 14 residues. CDR3 nucleotide sequence: TGTGCCAGCAGCCGGAGGGCCCTGGCAGATACGCAGTATTTT. Translating it yields CASSRRALADTQYF.

The CDR3: CSVWTGNYEQYF. The CDR3 nucleotides read TGCAGCGTATGGACAGGGAACTACGAGCAGTACTTC. The chain joins TRBV29-1 to TRBJ2-7; 8 bases map to TRBD1. J gave up 3 bases and V 6 bases, and 4 bases lay outside the gene matches. This CDR3 spans 12 amino acids. Germline V gives CDR1 SQVTM, CDR2 ANQGSEA.

The rearrangement links TRBV7-2 to TRBJ2-5; the D gene is possibly TRBD2 (5 bases). CDR3 length: 14 residues. V was trimmed by 5 bases and J by 4 bases, leaving 14 bases between them. Germline V CDR1 and CDR2: SGHTA, FQGNSA. Written as DNA, the CDR3 is TGTGCCAGCAGCAAGACTAATCCGCGAGAGACCCAGTACTTC. It specifies CASSKTNPRETQYF.

The sample holds one count of this clone. The chain carries TRBV9 and TRBJ2-1, with D perhaps TRBD1 (6 bases). From germline, CDR1 is SGDLS and CDR2 YYNGEE. The CDR3 sequence is 16 residues long. Trimming pared 0 bases from V and 3 bases from J, leaving 13 bases between. The CDR3 loop reads CASSVDPGTNYNEQFF. As DNA, the CDR3 is TGTGCCAGCAGCGTAGATCCGGGGACAAACTACAATGAGCAGTTCTTC.

The chain combines TRBV7-9 with TRBJ2-2, with D perhaps TRBD1 or TRBD2 (5 bases each). Germline CDR1 reads SEHNR; CDR2 reads FQNEAQ (reference sequence). V lost 0 bases, J lost 0 bases, and 17 bases lay in between. The CDR3 is made up of 19 amino acids. CDR3 sequence reads: CASSLAPGRQITNTGELFF. Written as DNA, the CDR3 is TGTGCCAGCAGCTTAGCTCCGGGACGGCAAATCACGAACACCGGGGAGCTGTTTTTT.

V usage is TRBV6-1 and J usage is TRBJ2-7, with TRBD2 identical over 9 bases. Germline lookup yields CDR1 MNHNS and CDR2 SASEGT. The CDR3 spans 19 residues. The junction had 16 bases not matched to a gene; V was cut back by 1 base and J by 3 bases. The CDR3 coding sequence is TGTGCCAGCAGTGAAGTTCTAATTGGTTATGCGGGGGGGGACTACGAGCAGTACTTC. Translation gives CASSEVLIGYAGGDYEQYF.

The chain recombines TRBV28 with TRBJ1-4, with TRBD1 identical over 7 bases. Germline V gene data show CDR1 as MDHEN and CDR2 as SYDVKM. Unmatched junction bases numbered 6, after V lost 4 bases and J lost 7 bases. The CDR3 has 14 residues. The CDR3 is CASSSTGVSEKLFF. The CDR3 nucleotides read TGTGCCAGCAGTTCAACAGGGGTCAGTGAAAAACTGTTTTTT.